This is a list of T cell receptor beta chains from one sample in a study of T cells in Graves' hyperthyroidism and ophthalmopathy. TCRdb re-called the multiplex PCR reads through MiXCR, storing one row per CDR3 protein. The sample lists 550,000 to 800,000 distinct CDR3 sequences, less than 20% occurring once. Sequences were obtained from blood. These TCRs come from a man between 18 and 29 years old with Graves' hyperthyroidism. CDR3s include the opening cysteine and the closing phenylalanine or tryptophan. D genes are given only for firm matches. Not all rows give a size; the values are once, few, many and, for expanded clones, a class.

j_gene,abundance,v_gene,d_gene,CDR3nt,CDR3aa
TRBJ1-1,few,TRBV3-1,NA,TGTGCCAGCAGCCAAGAGGGTGGGACTCCTTTCTTT,CASSQEGGTPFF
TRBJ2-7,few,TRBV4-2,NA,TGTGCCAGCAGCCAAGACAACGAGCAGTACTTC,CASSQDNEQYF
TRBJ1-1,many,TRBV7-9,TRBD1,TGTGCCAGCAGCTTAGGAGGAGGGGGACAGGGTCCCATGAACACTGAAGCTTTCTTT,CASSLGGGGQGPMNTEAFF
TRBJ2-7,few,TRBV30,NA,TGTGCCTGGAGTTACGACTGGAACTACGAGCAGTACTTC,CAWSYDWNYEQYF
TRBJ2-5,many,TRBV6-1,NA,TGTGCCAGCAGTCCAAGCCTGGAGGAGACCCAGTACTTC,CASSPSLEETQYF
TRBJ2-2,NA,TRBV19,TRBD2,TGTGCCAGTAACGGCGGGAGGAGGGGGAACACCGGGGAGCTGTTTTTT,CASNGGRRGNTGELFF
TRBJ2-1,few,TRBV29-1,NA,TGCAGCGCTACAGGATTGAGCTCCTACAATGAGCAGTTCTTC,CSATGLSSYNEQFF
TRBJ2-3,many,TRBV6-2/TRBV6-3,TRBD2,TGTGCCAGCAGGGAGCCAGCGGGAGCCACAGATACGCAGTATTTT,CASREPAGATDTQYF
TRBJ2-7,many,TRBV6-1,NA,TGTGCCAGCAGTTCGGCCGGGACATCAGTCTGGGAGCAGTACTTC,CASSSAGTSVWEQYF
TRBJ2-5,few,TRBV20-1,NA,TGCAGTGCTGGCCCCCTCGGAGAGACCCAGTACTTC,CSAGPLGETQYF
TRBJ1-1,NA,TRBV5-1,TRBD1,TGCGCCAGCAGCCTGCTCTCCGACAGGGATGAAGCTTTCTTT,CASSLLSDRDEAFF